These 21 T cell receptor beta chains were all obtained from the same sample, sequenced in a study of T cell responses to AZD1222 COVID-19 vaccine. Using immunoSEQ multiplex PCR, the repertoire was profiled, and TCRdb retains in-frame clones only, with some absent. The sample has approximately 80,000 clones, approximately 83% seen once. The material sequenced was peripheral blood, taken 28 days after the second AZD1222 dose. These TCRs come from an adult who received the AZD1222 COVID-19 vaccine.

CDR3 amino acids: CASSLVLATNEKLFF. The CDR3 region has the DNA TGTGCCAGCAGCTTGGTACTAGCAACTAATGAAAAACTGTTTTTT. The chain uses TRBV5-6 and TRBJ1-4; D unresolved. The V gene lost 0 bases and the J gene lost 0 bases, with 6 bases spanning the gap. Germline CDR1 reads SGHDT; CDR2 reads YYEEEE. The CDR3 contains 15 residues.

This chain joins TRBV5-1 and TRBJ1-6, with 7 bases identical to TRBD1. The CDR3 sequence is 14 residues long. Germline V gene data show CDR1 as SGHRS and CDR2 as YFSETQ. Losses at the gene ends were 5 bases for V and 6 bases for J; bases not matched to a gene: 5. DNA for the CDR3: TGCGCCAGCAGGGGAACAGGGGTTAATTCACCCCTCCACTTT. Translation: CASRGTGVNSPLHF.

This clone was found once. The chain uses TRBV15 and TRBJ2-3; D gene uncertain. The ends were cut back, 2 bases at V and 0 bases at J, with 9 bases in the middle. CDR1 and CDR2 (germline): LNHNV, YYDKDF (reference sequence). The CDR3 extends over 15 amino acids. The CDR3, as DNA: TGTGCCACCAGCAGACAGGAGTTTAGCACAGATACGCAGTATTTT. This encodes CATSRQEFSTDTQYF.

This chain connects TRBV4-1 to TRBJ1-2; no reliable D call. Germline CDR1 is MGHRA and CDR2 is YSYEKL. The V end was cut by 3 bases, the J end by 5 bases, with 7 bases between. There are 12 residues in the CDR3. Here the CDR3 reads CASSQGNYGYTF. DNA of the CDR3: TGCGCCAGCAGCCAGGGGAATTATGGCTACACCTTC.

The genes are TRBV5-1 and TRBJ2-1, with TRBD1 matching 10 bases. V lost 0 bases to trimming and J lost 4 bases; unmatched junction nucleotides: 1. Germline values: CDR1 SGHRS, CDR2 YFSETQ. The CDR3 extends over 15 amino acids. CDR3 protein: CASSLGQGAYNEQFF. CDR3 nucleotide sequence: TGCGCCAGCAGCTTGGGACAGGGGGCTTACAATGAGCAGTTCTTC.

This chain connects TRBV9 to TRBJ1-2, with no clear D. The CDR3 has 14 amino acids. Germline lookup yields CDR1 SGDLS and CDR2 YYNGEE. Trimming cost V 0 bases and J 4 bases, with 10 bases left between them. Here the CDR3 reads CASSVEAELYGYTF. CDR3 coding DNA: TGTGCCAGCAGCGTAGAAGCCGAGCTCTATGGCTACACCTTC.

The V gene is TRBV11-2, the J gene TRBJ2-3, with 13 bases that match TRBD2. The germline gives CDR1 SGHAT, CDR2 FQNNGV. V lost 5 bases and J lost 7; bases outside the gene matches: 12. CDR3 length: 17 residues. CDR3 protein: CASSRYGLAGAENTQYF. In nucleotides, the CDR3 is TGTGCCAGCAGCCGTTACGGACTAGCGGGGGCCGAGAATACGCAGTATTTT. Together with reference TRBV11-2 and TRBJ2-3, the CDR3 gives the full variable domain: EAGVAQSPRYKIIEKRQSVAFWCNPISGHATLYWYQQILGQGPKLLIQFQNNGVVDDSQLPKDRFSAERLKGVDSTLKIQPAKLEDSAVYLCASSRYGLAGAENTQYFGPGTRLTVL.

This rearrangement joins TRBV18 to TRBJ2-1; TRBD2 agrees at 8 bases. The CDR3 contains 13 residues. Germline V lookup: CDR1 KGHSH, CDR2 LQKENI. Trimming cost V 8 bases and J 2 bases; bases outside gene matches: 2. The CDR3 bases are TGTGCCAGCGCCGGGGGGGCCTACAATGAGCAGTTCTTC. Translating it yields CASAGGAYNEQFF.

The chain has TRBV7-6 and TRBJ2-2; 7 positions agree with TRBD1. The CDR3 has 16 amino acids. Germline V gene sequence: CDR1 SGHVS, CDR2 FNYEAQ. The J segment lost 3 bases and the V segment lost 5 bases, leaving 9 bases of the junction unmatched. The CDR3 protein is CASSHTGDRYTGELFF. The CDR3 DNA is TGTGCCAGCAGCCACACAGGGGATAGGTACACCGGGGAGCTGTTTTTT.

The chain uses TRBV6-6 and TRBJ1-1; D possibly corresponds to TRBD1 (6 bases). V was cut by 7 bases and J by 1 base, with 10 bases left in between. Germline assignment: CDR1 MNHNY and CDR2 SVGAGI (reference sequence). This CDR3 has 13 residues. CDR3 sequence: CASTARGNTEAFF. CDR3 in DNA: TGTGCCAGCACCGCCAGGGGGAACACTGAAGCTTTCTTT.

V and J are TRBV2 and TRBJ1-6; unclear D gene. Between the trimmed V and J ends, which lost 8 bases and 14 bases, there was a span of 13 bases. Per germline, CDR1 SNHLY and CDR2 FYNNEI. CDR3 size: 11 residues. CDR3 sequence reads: CASGPVSSLHF. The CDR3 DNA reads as TGTGCCAGCGGACCTGTGTCTTCCCTCCACTTT.

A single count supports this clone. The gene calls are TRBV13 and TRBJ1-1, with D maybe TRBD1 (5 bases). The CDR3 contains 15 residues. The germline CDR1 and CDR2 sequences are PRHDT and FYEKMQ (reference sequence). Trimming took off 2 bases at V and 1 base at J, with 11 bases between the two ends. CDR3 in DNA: TGTGCCAGCAGCTTAATGTCAGGGCGGAACACTGAAGCTTTCTTT. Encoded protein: CASSLMSGRNTEAFF. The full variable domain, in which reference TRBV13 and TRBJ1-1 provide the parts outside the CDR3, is AAGVIQSPRHLIKEKRETATLKCYPIPRHDTVYWYQQGPGQDPQFLISFYEKMQSDKGSIPDRFSAQQFSDYHSELNMSSLELGDSALYFCASSLMSGRNTEAFFGQGTRLTVV.

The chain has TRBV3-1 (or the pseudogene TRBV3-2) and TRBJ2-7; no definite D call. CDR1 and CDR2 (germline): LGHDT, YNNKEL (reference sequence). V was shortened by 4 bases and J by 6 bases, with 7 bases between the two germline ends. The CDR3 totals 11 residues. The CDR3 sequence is CASSLGSEQYF. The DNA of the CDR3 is TGTGCCAGCAGCCTAGGGTCCGAGCAGTACTTC.

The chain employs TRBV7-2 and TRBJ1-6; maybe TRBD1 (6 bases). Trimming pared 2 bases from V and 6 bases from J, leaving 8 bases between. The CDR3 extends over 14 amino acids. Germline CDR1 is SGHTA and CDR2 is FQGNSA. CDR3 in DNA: TGTGCCAGCAGCTTAAAACAGGGTAATTCACCCCTCCACTTT. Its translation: CASSLKQGNSPLHF.

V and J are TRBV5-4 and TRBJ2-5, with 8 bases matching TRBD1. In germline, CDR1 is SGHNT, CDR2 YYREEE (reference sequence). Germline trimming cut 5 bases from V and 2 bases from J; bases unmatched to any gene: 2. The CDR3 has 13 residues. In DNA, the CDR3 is TGTGCCAGCAGGCAGGGGGCTCAAGAGACCCAGTACTTC. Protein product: CASRQGAQETQYF.

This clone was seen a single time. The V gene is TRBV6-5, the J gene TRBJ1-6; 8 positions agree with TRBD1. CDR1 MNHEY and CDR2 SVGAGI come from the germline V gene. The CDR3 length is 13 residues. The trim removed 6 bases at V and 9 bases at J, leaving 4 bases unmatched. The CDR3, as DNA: TGTGCCAGCAGGCGGACAGGGTCTTCACCCCTCCACTTT. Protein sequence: CASRRTGSSPLHF.

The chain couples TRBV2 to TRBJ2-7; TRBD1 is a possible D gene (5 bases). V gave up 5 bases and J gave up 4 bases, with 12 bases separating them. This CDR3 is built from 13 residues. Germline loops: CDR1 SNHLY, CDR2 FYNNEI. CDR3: CASSFLGPYEQYF. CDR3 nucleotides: TGTGCCAGCAGTTTCTTGGGGCCTTACGAGCAGTACTTC. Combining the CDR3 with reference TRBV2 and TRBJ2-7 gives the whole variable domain EPEVTQTPSHQVTQMGQEVILRCVPISNHLYFYWYRQILGQKVEFLVSFYNNEISEKSEIFDDQFSVERPDGSNFTLKIRSTKLEDSAMYFCASSFLGPYEQYFGPGTRLTVT.

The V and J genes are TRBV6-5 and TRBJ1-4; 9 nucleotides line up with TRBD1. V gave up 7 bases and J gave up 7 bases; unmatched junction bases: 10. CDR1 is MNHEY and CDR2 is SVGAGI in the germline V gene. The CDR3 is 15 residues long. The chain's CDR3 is CASTTLGQGFEKLFF. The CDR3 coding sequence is TGTGCCAGCACTACCCTGGGACAGGGCTTTGAAAAACTGTTTTTT.

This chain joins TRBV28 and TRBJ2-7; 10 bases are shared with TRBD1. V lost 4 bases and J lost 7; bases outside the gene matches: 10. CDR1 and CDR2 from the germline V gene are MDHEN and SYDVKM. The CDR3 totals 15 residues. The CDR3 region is CASSSTGTGVREQYF. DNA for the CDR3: TGTGCCAGCAGTTCCACCGGGACAGGGGTAAGAGAGCAGTACTTC.

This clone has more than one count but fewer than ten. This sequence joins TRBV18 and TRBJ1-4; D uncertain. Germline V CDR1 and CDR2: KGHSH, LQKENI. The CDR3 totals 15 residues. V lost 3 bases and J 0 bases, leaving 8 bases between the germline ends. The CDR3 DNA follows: TGTGCCAGCTCACCGAAGGAGTCAACTAATGAAAAACTGTTTTTT. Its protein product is CASSPKESTNEKLFF.

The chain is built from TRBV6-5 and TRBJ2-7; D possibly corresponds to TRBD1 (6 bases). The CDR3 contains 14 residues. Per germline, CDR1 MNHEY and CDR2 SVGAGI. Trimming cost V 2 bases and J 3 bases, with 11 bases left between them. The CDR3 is CASSYDRTDYEQYF. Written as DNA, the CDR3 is TGTGCCAGCAGTTACGACAGGACAGACTACGAGCAGTACTTC.